The source of this T cell receptor (beta chain) is a study of cytomegalovirus exposure and HLA in healthy donors. Concerning this clone itself: As yet, its antigen is unknown.

PCR employed 60 Vbeta and 13 Jbeta primers. Some clones are missing from TCRdb's copy, which holds only in-frame ones; the method was immunoSEQ multiplex PCR. This sample has 180,000 or so clones, with around 77% found just once. Overall study findings and caveats: A later analysis by the authors found several of the most significant clusters apparently linked to common viral pathogens.

What was sequenced was PBMCs. The clonotype was recovered from a female donor in good health and CMV-seronegative.

The CDR3 loop reads CASREGIGAYNEQFF. In DNA, the CDR3 is TGTGCCAGCAGGGAGGGAATAGGAGCTTACAATGAGCAGTTCTTC. The chain employs TRBV28 and TRBJ2-1; D perhaps matches TRBD2 (6 bases). Per germline, CDR1 MDHEN and CDR2 SYDVKM. V lost 6 bases, J lost 4 bases, and 16 bases lay in between. The CDR3 spans 15 residues. Full variable domain (rest looked up from reference TRBV28 and TRBJ2-1): DVKVTQSSRYLVKRTGEKVFLECVQDMDHENMFWYRQDPGLGLRLIYFSYDVKMKEKGDIPEGYSVSREKKERFSLILESASTNQTSMYLCASREGIGAYNEQFFGPGTRLTVL.